Listed below are T cell receptor beta chains from one sample, sequenced in a study of T cell responses to AZD1222 COVID-19 vaccine. Only in-frame clones appear in the TCRdb table, and some are missing; sequencing was by immunoSEQ multiplex PCR. The sample includes approximately 120,000 clones, under 95% of them seen just once. This material consisted of peripheral blood, taken on day 0 of AZD1222 vaccination. The receptor source for this set is an adult in good health. Both conserved end residues are part of each CDR3. The D gene is left open where the match is weak. Clone sizes are given selectively: once, few, many, or a class where the clone is expanded.

TGTGCCAGCAGTTTACCCGGGCAAGGACGGACTGACACTGAAGCTTTCTTT	CASSLPGQGRTDTEAFF	17	TRBV28	TRBJ1-1	-	-
TGTGCCATCAGTGGGGACAGCGATCAGCCCCAGCATTTT	CAISGDSDQPQHF	13	TRBV10-3	TRBJ1-5	-	TRBD1
TGTGCCACTACCGGGCCTAGCGGGAGTAATGAGCAGTTCTTC	CATTGPSGSNEQFF	14	TRBV24-1	TRBJ2-1	-	TRBD2
TGTGCCAGCAGCTTAGGGGACAGGGGGACCGGGGAGCTGTTTTTT	CASSLGDRGTGELFF	15	TRBV7-2	TRBJ2-2	-	TRBD1
TGTGCCAGTTCCGGGACAGCGAACACCGGGGAGCTGTTTTTT	CASSGTANTGELFF	14	TRBV19	TRBJ2-2	-	TRBD1
TGCAGTGCTAGTACCCCCCAGCGGCCTTCCTACGAGCAGTACTTC	CSASTPQRPSYEQYF	15	TRBV20-1	TRBJ2-7	-	-
TGTGCCAGCAGCCTTAGACAGGAGCAGTACTTC	CASSLRQEQYF	11	TRBV14	TRBJ2-7	-	-
TGTGCCAGCCAGGAACTGGCCGGAAACACCATATATTTT	CASQELAGNTIYF	13	TRBV7-9	TRBJ1-3	-	-
TGCAGTGCTAGTGACCGGCACTCTGGAAACACCATATATTTT	CSASDRHSGNTIYF	14	TRBV20-1	TRBJ1-3	once	-
TGTGCCAGCCGTCCCCAGTCAGGGAGTGGGACTTATGGCTACACCTTC	CASRPQSGSGTYGYTF	16	TRBV14	TRBJ1-2	-	-
TGTGCCAGCATAGGGGGCGCGGGCTATGGCTACACCTTC	CASIGGAGYGYTF	13	TRBV28	TRBJ1-2	-	TRBD1
TGTGCCAGCAGTGACGGCGGGGAGCTGTTTTTT	CASSDGGELFF	11	TRBV6-4	TRBJ2-2	-	-
TGTGCCAGCAGTTATACTAGCGGGAGTGCCTTCCGTCAGTTCTTC	CASSYTSGSAFRQFF	15	TRBV5-6	TRBJ2-1	-	TRBD2
TGTGCCAGCAGTGAAGCACTTCAGGGAGCAGATGAGCAGTTCTTC	CASSEALQGADEQFF	15	TRBV6-1	TRBJ2-1	-	-
TGTGCCATCAGTGAGGGGACTGAAGCTTTCTTT	CAISEGTEAFF	11	TRBV10-3	TRBJ1-1	-	-
TGTGCCAGCAGTTTATTTCAGGGGGCGCAGCAGTACTTC	CASSLFQGAQQYF	13	TRBV28	TRBJ2-7	-	TRBD1
TGTGCCAGCTCACCGTACCGAGACTCTGGGGCCAACGTCCTGACTTTC	CASSPYRDSGANVLTF	16	TRBV18	TRBJ2-6	-	-
TGTGCCAGCTCACCAGGGACTAGCGGGAGTTACGAGCAGTACTTC	CASSPGTSGSYEQYF	15	TRBV18	TRBJ2-7	-	TRBD2
TGTGCCAGCAGCCGATATAAAGAGACCCAGTACTTC	CASSRYKETQYF	12	TRBV7-8	TRBJ2-5	-	-
TGTGCCAGCAGTAAAGACAGGGCGGTAGCTTTCTTT	CASSKDRAVAFF	12	TRBV2	TRBJ1-1	-	TRBD1
TGTGCCTGGAGTCCAACCAGTGCTGGTGGCTACACCTTC	CAWSPTSAGGYTF	13	TRBV30	TRBJ1-2	-	-
TGTGCCAGCAGTTTTCAGCAGGTTGAGCAGTTCTTC	CASSFQQVEQFF	12	TRBV12-3/TRBV12-4	TRBJ2-1	-	-
TGTGCCAGCAGCCAAGATACTCAAATCTCAGATACGCAGTATTTT	CASSQDTQISDTQYF	15	TRBV3-1/TRBV3-2	TRBJ2-3	-	-
TGTGCCAGCAAGCAGGGATACAACTATGGCTACACCTTC	CASKQGYNYGYTF	13	TRBV28	TRBJ1-2	few	-
TGTGCCAGCAGCTTCGGGACTAGCGGATACAATGAGCAGTTCTTC	CASSFGTSGYNEQFF	15	TRBV28	TRBJ2-1	-	TRBD2
TGTGCCAGCAAGCGGTACAGGTTCAATCAGCCCCAGCATTTT	CASKRYRFNQPQHF	14	TRBV6-5	TRBJ1-5	-	-
TGTGCCAGCAGCTCGTGGAAGGCTAGCGCCAGCACAGATACGCAGTATTTT	CASSSWKASASTDTQYF	17	TRBV7-9	TRBJ2-3	-	-
TGTGCCAGCAGCCCTCGCCCCCCGCCGGGGGGGTCCTACAATGAGCAGTTCTTC	CASSPRPPPGGSYNEQFF	18	TRBV9	TRBJ2-1	-	TRBD2
TGTGCCAGCTCAGCGGCAGGAGGGCTCCACGAGCAGTACTTC	CASSAAGGLHEQYF	14	TRBV18	TRBJ2-7	-	-
TGCGCCAGCAGCCCCGAGGATGCGGGAGGTATTGATGAGCAGTTCTTC	CASSPEDAGGIDEQFF	16	TRBV5-1	TRBJ2-1	-	TRBD2
TGTGCCAGCAATCCCCTGGGGGTGGGCAATCAGCCCCAGCATTTT	CASNPLGVGNQPQHF	15	TRBV28	TRBJ1-5	-	-
TGTGCCAGCAGCCTTTGGTCCACCCGAGCCAAAAACATTCAGTACTTC	CASSLWSTRAKNIQYF	16	TRBV28	TRBJ2-4	-	-
TGTGCCAGTAGTGCCAACATCGCCGGTGGCTACACCTTC	CASSANIAGGYTF	13	TRBV19	TRBJ1-2	-	-